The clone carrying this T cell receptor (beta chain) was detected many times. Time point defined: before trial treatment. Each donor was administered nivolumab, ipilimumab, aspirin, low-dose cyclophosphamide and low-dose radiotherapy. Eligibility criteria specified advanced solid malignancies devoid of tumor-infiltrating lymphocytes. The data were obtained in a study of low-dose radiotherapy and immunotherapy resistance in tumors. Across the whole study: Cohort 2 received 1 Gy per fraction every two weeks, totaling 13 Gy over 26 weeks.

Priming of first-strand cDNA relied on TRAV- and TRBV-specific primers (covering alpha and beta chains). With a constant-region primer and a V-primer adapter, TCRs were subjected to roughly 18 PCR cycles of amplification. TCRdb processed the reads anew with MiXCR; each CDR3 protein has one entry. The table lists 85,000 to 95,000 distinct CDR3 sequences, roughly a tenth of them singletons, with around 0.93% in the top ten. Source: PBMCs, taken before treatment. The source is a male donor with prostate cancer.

CDR3 protein: CASSLGGGGTGELFF. The CDR3 bases are TGTGCCAGCAGTCTCGGAGGGGGGGGAACCGGGGAGCTGTTTTTT. The chain has TRBV28 and TRBJ2-2, with D tentatively TRBD2 (7 bases). V shed 5 bases and J shed 5 bases, with 15 bases lying between them. Per the germline V gene, CDR1 is MDHEN and CDR2 is SYDVKM. The CDR3 extends over 15 amino acids.